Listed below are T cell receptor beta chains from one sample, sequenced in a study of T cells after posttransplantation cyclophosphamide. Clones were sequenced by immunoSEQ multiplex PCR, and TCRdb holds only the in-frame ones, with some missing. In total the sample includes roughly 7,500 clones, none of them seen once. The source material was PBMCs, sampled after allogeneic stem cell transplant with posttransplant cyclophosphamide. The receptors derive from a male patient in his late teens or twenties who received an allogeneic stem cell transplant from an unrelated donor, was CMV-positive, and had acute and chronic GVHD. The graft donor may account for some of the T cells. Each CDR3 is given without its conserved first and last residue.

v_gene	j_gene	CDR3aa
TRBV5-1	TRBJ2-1	ASSLATGVPYNEQF
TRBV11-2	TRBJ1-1	ASSLRTGDNTEAF
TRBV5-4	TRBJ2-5	ASSLAGVEGTRAGTQY
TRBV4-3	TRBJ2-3	ASSQSAGTPGDTQY
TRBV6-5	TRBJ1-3	ASFYGNTIY
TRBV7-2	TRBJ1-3	ASSTVSFSGNTIY
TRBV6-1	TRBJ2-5	ASIGQESGTQY
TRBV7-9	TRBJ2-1	ASSHRVRSYNEQF
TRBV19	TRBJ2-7	ASKRAGGHYEQY
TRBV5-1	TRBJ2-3	ASSLPGTDTQY
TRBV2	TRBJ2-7	ASSARQGSAYEQY
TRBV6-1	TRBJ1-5	ASSEQQDQPQH
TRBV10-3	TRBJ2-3	AIGSPLAGGTDTQY
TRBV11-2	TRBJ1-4	ASSLIGGNEKLF
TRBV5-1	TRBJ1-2	ASSLSPGVSGYT
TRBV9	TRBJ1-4	ASSPEGTTNEKLF
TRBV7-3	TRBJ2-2	ASSSGQANTGELF
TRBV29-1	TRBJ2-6	SVEGRGQAGANVLT
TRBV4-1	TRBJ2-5	ASSEGAGETQY
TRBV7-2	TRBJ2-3	ASSLVRGGWSDTQY
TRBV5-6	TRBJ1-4	ASSINEKLF
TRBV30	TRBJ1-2	AWSVRGAGYGYT
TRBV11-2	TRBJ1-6	ASSFPLTRSYNSPLH
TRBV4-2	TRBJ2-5	ASSQDRETQY
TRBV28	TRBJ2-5	ASSPGLAEETQY
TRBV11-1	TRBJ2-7	ASSGDRVENEQY
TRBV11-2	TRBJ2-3	ASSEYLAGATTDTQY
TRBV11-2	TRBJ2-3	ASSAAPGLANEDTQY
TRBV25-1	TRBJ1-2	ASSDRQVDGYT
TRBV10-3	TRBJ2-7	AISQGLTYEQY
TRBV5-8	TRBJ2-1	ASSLGLVPYNEQF
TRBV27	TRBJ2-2	ASSLSATGAGELF
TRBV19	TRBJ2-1	ASSLRTGIGDEQF
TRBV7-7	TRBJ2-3	ASSLGQGTLGTDTQY
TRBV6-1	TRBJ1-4	ASSEFWSSEKLF
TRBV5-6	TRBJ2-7	ASSLVGLGIGEQY
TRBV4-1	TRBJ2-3	ASSQTSGRADTQY
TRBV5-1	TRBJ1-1	ASSYGTPNTEAF
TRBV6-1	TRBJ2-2	ASSTALGTGELF
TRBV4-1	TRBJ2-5	ASSQVQGARGETQY
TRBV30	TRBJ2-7	AGEGSSYEQY
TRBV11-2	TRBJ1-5	ASSLVAGGGDPQH
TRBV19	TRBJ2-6	ASFGRGGAPSGANVLT
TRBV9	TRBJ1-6	ASSVGDSLSSYNSPLH
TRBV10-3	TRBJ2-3	AISERGLSTDTQY
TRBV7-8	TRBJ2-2	ASSSKTGTWNTGELF
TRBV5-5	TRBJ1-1	ASRLSRTGAMNTEAF
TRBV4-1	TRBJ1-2	ASSQVPSTGASYGYT
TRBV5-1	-	ASSLDGYEQY
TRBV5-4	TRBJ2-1	ASSPDNAVSYNEQF
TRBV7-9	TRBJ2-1	ASSPAASGGYNEQF
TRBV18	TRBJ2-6	ASSPEGSGANVLT
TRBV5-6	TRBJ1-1	ASSLGTEAF
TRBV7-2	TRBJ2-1	ASSSPGGGGAGRGQF
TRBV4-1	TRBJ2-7	ASSQDDTSHYEQY
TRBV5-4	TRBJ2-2	ASRQGQNTGELF
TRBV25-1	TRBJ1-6	ASRGAGGAGSPLH
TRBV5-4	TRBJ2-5	ASSSGQGRETQY
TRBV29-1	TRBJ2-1	RASGSSYNEQF